This note documents a single TCR beta chain sequence. Its specificity is unknown. Here immunoSEQ multiplex PCR was the method, and the copy in TCRdb shows in-frame clones only, minus some. The data show 40,000 to 50,000 clones, with approximately 70% seen just once and 26% held by the top ten. V lost 1 base to trimming and J lost 2 bases, with 6 bases between them. The CDR3 runs 13 residues. This sample is part of a study of vaccination effects on CD4 cells after COVID-19. Overall study: Each person got two doses of an mRNA SARS-CoV-2 vaccine, BNT162b2 or mRNA-1273.

Study findings and constraints: Infection-derived and vaccine-derived clones contracted markedly late after vaccination.

Within the ViraFEST assay, antigen-specific CD4+ T cells underwent expansion with viral peptide pools prior to sequencing. The authors isolated CD4+ T cells after around 10 days of culture. According to the study, vaccine recipients showed no prior SARS-CoV-2 infection and negative nucleocapsid antibodies. Around 2 million PBMC were placed in each well, which was supplemented with roughly 9.1 IU/ml IL-2 and roughly 9 ug/ml peptides. Each culture had half its medium swapped for IL-2 medium on days 3 and 7. The TCR comes from a human donor who received a COVID-19 vaccine. The chain links TRBV12-3 or TRBV12-4 to TRBJ2-7; D gene ambiguous. The sequenced sample was CD4+ T cells from PBMCs cultured with HCoV-OC43 spike peptides, obtained before COVID-19 vaccination. Subset in this sample: HCoV-OC43 spike overlapping peptide pool stimulation. CDR3 region: CASSLERTYEQYF. In DNA form, the CDR3 reads TGTGCCAGCAGTTTAGAAAGGACCTACGAGCAGTACTTC.